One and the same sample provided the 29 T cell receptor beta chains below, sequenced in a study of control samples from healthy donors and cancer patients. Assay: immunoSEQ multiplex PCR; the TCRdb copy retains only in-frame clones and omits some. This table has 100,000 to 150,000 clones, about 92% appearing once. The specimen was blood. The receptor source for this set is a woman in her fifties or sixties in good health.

The CDR3 bases are TGCGCCAGCAGTGAGGGGACAGGGGGCGGCCAGCCCCAGCATTTT. Its translation is CASSEGTGGGQPQHF. V is TRBV10-2 and J is TRBJ1-5; 12 bases map to TRBD1. The germline gives CDR1 WSHSY, CDR2 SAAADI. This CDR3 contains 15 residues. Trimming removed 2 bases from V and 7 bases from J; junction bases left unmatched: 3.

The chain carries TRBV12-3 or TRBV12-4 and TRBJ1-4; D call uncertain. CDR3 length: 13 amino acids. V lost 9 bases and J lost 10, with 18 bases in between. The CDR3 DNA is TGTGCCAGTCGCCCTGGGGTAGTTGGAAAACTGTTTTTT. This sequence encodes CASRPGVVGKLFF.

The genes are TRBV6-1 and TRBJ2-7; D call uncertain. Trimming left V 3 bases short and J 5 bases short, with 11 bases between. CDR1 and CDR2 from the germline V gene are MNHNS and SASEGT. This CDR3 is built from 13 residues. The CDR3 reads CASSDGPLNEQYF. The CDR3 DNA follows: TGTGCCAGCAGTGATGGGCCTCTCAACGAGCAGTACTTC.

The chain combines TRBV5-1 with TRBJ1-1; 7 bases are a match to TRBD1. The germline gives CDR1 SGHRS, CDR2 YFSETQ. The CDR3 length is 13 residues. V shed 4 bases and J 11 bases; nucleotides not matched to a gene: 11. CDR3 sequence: CASSPTGERGAFF. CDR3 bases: TGCGCCAGCAGCCCAACAGGGGAACGTGGTGCTTTCTTT.

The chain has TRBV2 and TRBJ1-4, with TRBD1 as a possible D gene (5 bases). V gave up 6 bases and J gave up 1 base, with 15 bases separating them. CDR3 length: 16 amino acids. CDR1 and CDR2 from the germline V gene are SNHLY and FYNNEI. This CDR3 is CASRKSSGITNEKLFF. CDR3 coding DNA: TGTGCCAGCAGAAAGTCTTCAGGGATAACTAATGAAAAACTGTTTTTT.

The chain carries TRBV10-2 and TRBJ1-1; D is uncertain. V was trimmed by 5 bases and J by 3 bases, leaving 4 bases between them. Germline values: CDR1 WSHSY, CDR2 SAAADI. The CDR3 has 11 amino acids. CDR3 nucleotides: TGCGCCAGCAGTCTACACACTGAAGCTTTCTTT. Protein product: CASSLHTEAFF.

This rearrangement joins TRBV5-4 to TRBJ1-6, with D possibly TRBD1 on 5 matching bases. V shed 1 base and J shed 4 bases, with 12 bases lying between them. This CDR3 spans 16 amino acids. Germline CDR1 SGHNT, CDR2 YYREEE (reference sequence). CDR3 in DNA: TGTGCCAGCAGCTTGTACAGCACAGGATATAATTCACCCCTCCACTTT. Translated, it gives CASSLYSTGYNSPLHF.

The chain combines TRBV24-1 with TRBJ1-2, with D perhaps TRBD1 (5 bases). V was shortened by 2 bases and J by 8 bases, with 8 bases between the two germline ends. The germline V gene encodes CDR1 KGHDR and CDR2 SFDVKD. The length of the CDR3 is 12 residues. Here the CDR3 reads CATSDYGGGYTF. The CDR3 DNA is TGTGCCACCAGTGATTACGGGGGGGGCTACACCTTC.

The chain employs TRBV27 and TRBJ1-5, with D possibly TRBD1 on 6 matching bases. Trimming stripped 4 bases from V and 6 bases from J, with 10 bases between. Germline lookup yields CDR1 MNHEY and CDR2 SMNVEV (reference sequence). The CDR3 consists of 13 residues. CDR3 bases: TGTGCCAGCAGTTCTACAGGGTTTCAGCCCCAGCATTTT. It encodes CASSSTGFQPQHF.

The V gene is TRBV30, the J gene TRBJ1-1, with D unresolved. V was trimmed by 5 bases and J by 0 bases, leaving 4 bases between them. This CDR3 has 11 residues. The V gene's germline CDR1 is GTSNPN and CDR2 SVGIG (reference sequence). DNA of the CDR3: TGTGCCTGGCAGATGAACACTGAAGCTTTCTTT. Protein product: CAWQMNTEAFF.

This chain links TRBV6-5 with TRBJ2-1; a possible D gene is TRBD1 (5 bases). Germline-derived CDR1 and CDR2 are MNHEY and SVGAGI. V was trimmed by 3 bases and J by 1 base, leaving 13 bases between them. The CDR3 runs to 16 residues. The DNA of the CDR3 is TGTGCCAGCAGTTATTCCCCGACAGAATCCTACAATGAGCAGTTCTTC. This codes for CASSYSPTESYNEQFF.

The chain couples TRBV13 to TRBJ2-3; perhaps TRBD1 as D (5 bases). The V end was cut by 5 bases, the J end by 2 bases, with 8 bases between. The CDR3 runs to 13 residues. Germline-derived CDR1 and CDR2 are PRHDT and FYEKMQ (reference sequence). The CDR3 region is CASSQGATDTQYF. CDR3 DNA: TGTGCCAGCAGCCAAGGGGCCACAGATACGCAGTATTTT. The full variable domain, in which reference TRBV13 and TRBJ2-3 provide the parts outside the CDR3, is AAGVIQSPRHLIKEKRETATLKCYPIPRHDTVYWYQQGPGQDPQFLISFYEKMQSDKGSIPDRFSAQQFSDYHSELNMSSLELGDSALYFCASSQGATDTQYFGPGTRLTVL.

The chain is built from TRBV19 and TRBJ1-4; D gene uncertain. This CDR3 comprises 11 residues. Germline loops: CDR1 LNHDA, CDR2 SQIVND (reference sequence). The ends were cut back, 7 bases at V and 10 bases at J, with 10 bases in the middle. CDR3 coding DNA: TGTGCCAGTATTGGAGCACGAAAACTGTTTTTT. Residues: CASIGARKLFF.

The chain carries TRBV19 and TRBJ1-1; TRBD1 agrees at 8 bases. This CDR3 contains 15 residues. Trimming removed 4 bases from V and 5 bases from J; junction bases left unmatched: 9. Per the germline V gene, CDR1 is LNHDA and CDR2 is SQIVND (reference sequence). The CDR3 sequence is CASSSQDRVRTEAFF. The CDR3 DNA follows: TGTGCCAGTAGTAGTCAGGACAGGGTGAGGACTGAAGCTTTCTTT.

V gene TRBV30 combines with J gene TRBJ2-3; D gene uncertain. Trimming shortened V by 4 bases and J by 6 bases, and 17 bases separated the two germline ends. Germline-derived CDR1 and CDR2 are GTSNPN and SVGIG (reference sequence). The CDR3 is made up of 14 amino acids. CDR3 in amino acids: CAWNIGGLGDTQYF. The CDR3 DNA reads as TGTGCCTGGAATATCGGCGGTCTAGGGGATACGCAGTATTTT. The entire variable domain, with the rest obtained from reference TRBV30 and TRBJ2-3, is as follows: SQTIHQWPATLVQPVGSPLSLECTVEGTSNPNLYWYRQAAGRGLQLLFYSVGIGQISSEVPQNLSASRPQDRQFILSSKKLLLSDSGFYLCAWNIGGLGDTQYFGPGTRLTVL.

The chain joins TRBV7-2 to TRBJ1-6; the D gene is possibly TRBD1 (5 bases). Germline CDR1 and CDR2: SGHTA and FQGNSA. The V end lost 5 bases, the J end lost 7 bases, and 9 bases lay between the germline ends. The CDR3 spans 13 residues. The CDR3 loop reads CASSHRTNSPLHF. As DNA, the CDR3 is TGTGCCAGCAGCCACCGGACAAATTCACCCCTCCACTTT.

The CDR3 spells CASSQDVGSYGYTF. CDR3 in DNA: TGTGCCAGCAGCCAAGATGTGGGCAGCTATGGCTACACCTTC. The rearrangement uses TRBV14 and TRBJ1-2; D uncertain. Trimming left V 0 bases short and J 4 bases short, with 9 bases between. Looked up from germline, CDR1 is SGHDN and CDR2 is FVKESK. The CDR3 is 14 residues long.

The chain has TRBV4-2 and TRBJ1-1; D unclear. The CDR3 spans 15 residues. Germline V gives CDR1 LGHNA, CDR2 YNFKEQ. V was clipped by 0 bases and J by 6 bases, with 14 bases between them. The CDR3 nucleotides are TGTGCCAGCAGCCAAGACGTAGCGGGGATGGCTGAAGCTTTCTTT. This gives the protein CASSQDVAGMAEAFF.

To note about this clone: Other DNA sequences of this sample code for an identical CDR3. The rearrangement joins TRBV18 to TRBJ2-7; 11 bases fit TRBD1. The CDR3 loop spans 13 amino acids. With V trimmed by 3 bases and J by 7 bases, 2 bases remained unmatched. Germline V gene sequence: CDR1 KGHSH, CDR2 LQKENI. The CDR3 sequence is CASSPGQGGEQYF. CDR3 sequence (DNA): TGTGCCAGCTCACCGGGACAGGGGGGGGAGCAGTACTTC. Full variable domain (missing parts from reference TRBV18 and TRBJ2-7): NAGVMQNPRHLVRRRGQEARLRCSPMKGHSHVYWYRQLPEEGLKFMVYLQKENIIDESGMPKERFSAEFPKEGPSILRIQQVVRGDSAAYFCASSPGQGGEQYFGPGTRLTVT.

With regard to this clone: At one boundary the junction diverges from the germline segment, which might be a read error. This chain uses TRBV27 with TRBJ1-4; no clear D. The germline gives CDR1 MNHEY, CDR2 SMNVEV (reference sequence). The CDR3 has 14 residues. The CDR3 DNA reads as TGTGCCAGCCGTTTAGCTGGTGGTAATGAAAAACTGTTTTTT. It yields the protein CASRLAGGNEKLFF.

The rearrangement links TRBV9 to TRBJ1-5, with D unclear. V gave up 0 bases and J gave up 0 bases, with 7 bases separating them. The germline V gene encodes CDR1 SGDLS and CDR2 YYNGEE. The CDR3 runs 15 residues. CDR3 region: CASSVGGSSNQPQHF. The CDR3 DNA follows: TGTGCCAGCAGCGTAGGTGGAAGTAGCAATCAGCCCCAGCATTTT.

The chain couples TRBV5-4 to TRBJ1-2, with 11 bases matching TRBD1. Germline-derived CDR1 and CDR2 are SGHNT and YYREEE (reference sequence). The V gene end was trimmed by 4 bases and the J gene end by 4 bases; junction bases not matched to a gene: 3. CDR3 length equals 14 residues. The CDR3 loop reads CASSPGQGVYGYTF. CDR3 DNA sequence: TGTGCCAGCAGCCCGGGACAGGGGGTCTATGGCTACACCTTC.

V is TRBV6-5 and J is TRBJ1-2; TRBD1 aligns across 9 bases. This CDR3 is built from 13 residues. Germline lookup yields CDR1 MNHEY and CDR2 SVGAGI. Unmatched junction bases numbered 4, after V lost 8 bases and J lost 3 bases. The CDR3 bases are TGTGCCAGCCGGACAGGGGCTGACTATGGCTACACCTTC. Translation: CASRTGADYGYTF.

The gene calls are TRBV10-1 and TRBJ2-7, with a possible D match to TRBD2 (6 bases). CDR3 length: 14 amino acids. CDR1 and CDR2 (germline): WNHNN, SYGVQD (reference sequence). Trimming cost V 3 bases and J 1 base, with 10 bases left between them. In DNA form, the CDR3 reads TGCGCCAGCAGTGATGCGGGGTCGTCCTACGAGCAGTACTTC. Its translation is CASSDAGSSYEQYF.

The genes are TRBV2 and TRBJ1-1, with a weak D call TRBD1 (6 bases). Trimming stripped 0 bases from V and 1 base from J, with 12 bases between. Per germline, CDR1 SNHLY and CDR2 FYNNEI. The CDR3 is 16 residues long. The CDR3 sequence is CASSEAGGPSNTEAFF. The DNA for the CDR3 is TGTGCCAGCAGTGAAGCGGGGGGGCCCTCGAACACTGAAGCTTTCTTT.

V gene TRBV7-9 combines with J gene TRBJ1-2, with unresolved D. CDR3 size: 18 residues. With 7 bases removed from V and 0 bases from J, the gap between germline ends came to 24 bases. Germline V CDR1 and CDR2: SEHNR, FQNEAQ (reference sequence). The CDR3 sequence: CASTITVGRDHANYGYTF. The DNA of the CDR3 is TGTGCCAGCACCATTACTGTGGGTAGGGATCACGCTAACTATGGCTACACCTTC. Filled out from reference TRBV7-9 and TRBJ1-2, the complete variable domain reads DTGVSQNPRHKITKRGQNVTFRCDPISEHNRLYWYRQTLGQGPEFLTYFQNEAQLEKSRLLSDRFSAERPKGSFSTLEIQRTEQGDSAMYLCASTITVGRDHANYGYTFGSGTRLTVV.

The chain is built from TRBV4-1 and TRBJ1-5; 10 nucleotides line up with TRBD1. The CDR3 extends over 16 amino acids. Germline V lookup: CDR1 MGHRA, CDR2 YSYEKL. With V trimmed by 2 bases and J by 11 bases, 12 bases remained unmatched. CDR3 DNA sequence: TGCGCCAGCAGCCAAATAGGACAGGGGGTAAATACGGCCCAGCATTTT. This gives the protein CASSQIGQGVNTAQHF.

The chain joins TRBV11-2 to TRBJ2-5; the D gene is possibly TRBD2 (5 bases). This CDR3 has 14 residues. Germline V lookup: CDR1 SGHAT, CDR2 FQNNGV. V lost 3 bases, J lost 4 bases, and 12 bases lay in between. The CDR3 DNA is TGTGCCAGCAGCTTCTTTCGGGGTAGAGAGACCCAGTACTTC. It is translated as CASSFFRGRETQYF. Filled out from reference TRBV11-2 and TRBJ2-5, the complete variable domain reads EAGVAQSPRYKIIEKRQSVAFWCNPISGHATLYWYQQILGQGPKLLIQFQNNGVVDDSQLPKDRFSAERLKGVDSTLKIQPAKLEDSAVYLCASSFFRGRETQYFGPGTRLLVL.

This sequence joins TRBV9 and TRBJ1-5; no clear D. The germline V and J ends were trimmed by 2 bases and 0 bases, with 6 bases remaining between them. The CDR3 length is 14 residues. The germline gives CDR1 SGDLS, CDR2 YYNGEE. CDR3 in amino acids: CASSVGYSNQPQHF. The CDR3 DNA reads TGTGCCAGCAGCGTCGGGTATAGCAATCAGCCCCAGCATTTT.